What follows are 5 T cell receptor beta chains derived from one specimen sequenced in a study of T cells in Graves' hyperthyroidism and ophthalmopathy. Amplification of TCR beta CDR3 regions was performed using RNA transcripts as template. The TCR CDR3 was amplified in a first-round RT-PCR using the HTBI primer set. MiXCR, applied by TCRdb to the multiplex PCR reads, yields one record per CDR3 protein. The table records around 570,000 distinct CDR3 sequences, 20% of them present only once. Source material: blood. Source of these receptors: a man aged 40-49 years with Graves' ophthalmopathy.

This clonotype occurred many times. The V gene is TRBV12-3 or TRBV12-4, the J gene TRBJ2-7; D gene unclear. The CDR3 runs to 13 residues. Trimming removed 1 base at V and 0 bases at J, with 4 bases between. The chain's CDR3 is CASSLDHSYEQYF. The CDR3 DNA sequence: TGTGCCAGCAGTTTAGACCACTCCTACGAGCAGTACTTC.

CDR3 in DNA: TGTGCCACCAGCAGAGATCTAGTGACAGGGATCGATGGCTACACCTTC. This sequence encodes CATSRDLVTGIDGYTF. The gene calls are TRBV15 and TRBJ1-2, with 7 bases aligning to TRBD1. Germline CDR1 and CDR2: LNHNV and YYDKDF (reference sequence). The trim removed 0 bases at V and 6 bases at J, leaving 10 bases unmatched. This CDR3 contains 16 residues.

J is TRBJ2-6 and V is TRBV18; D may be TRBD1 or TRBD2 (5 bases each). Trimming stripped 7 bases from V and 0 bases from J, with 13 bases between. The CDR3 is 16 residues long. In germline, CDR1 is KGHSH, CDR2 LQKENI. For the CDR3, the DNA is TGTGCCAGCTGGGGAGAAGGGGCCTCTGGGGCCAACGTCCTGACTTTC. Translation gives CASWGEGASGANVLTF.

CDR3 DNA sequence: TGTGCCTGGGGACTGTCCTACTACGAGCAGTACTTC. Amino acid sequence: CAWGLSYYEQYF. V usage is TRBV30 and J usage is TRBJ2-7; D might be TRBD2 (5 bases). Germline values: CDR1 GTSNPN, CDR2 SVGIG (reference sequence). V was trimmed by 5 bases and J by 3 bases, leaving 11 bases between them. The CDR3 spans 12 residues.

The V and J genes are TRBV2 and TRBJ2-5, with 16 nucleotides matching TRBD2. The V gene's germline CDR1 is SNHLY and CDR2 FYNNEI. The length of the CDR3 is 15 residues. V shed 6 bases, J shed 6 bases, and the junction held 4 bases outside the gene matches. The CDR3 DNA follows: TGTGCCAGCAGCGGGACTAGCGGGGGGGCGAAGACCCAGTACTTC. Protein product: CASSGTSGGAKTQYF.